The next 14 T cell receptor beta chains were all read from a single sample in a study of T-cell memory formation after mild COVID-19. TCRdb analysed the 5' RACE reads with MiXCR anew, one entry per CDR3 protein. Of some 290,000 distinct CDR3 sequences listed, 15% to 20% are singletons. Sequencing was carried out using PBMCs or a T cell subset sorted from them (not recorded which). Source of these receptors: a man younger than 35 who had mild COVID-19 (a few samples of this study predate the infection). Cell type and time point are not known.

This clonotype was counted a few times. This chain connects TRBV14 to TRBJ2-7, with unresolved D. This CDR3 has 13 amino acids. Germline CDR1 and CDR2: SGHDN and FVKESK. V was shortened by 2 bases and J by 7 bases, with 12 bases between the two germline ends. CDR3 in DNA: TGTGCCAGCAGCCAATCAGGTATTGCGGAGCAGTACTTC. Protein sequence: CASSQSGIAEQYF. Based on the CDR3 plus reference TRBV14 and TRBJ2-7, the full variable domain is EAGVTQFPSHSVIEKGQTVTLRCDPISGHDNLYWYRRVMGKEIKFLLHFVKESKQDESGMPNNRFLAERTGGTYSTLKVQPAELEDSGVYFCASSQSGIAEQYFGPGTRLTVT.

This clonotype has at least ten counts. The gene calls are TRBV7-2 and TRBJ2-3, with D unclear. CDR1 is SGHTA, CDR2 FQGNSA, per germline. V lost 0 bases, J lost 4 bases, and 8 bases lay in between. The CDR3 contains 14 residues. The CDR3 protein is CASSLAPYPDTQYF. CDR3 in DNA: TGTGCCAGCAGCTTAGCCCCTTACCCAGATACGCAGTATTTT. Together with reference TRBV7-2 and TRBJ2-3, the CDR3 gives the full variable domain: GAGVSQSPSNKVTEKGKDVELRCDPISGHTALYWYRQSLGQGLEFLIYFQGNSAPDKSGLPSDRFSAERTGGSVSTLTIQRTQQEDSAVYLCASSLAPYPDTQYFGPGTRLTVL.

The gene calls are TRBV3-1 and TRBJ2-1, with TRBD2 matching over 8 bases. Unmatched junction bases numbered 10, after V lost 4 bases and J lost 8 bases. The CDR3 runs to 15 residues. Germline loops: CDR1 LGHDT, CDR2 YNNKEL (reference sequence). CDR3 in DNA: TGTGCCAGCAGCCCTCGGGGTAGCGGGGCGGATGAGCAGTTCTTC. It yields the protein CASSPRGSGADEQFF.

The J gene is TRBJ2-7, the V gene TRBV5-4; 9 bases align to TRBD1. The CDR3 runs to 15 residues. Germline values: CDR1 SGHNT, CDR2 YYREEE (reference sequence). The V gene end was trimmed by 6 bases and the J gene end by 5 bases; junction bases not matched to a gene: 12. Here the CDR3 DNA reads TGTGCCAGCACCTCTGTTGGACAGGGGTTGCACGAGCAGTACTTC. Amino acid sequence: CASTSVGQGLHEQYF.

This chain uses TRBV24-1 with TRBJ2-1; 7 nucleotides agree with TRBD1. CDR1 and CDR2 from the germline V gene are KGHDR and SFDVKD. The V segment lost 10 bases and the J segment 0 bases; nucleotides outside the gene matches: 5. The CDR3 is made up of 14 amino acids. In nucleotides, the CDR3 is TGTGCCACTACAGGGGTCGGCTCCTACAATGAGCAGTTCTTC. Translation: CATTGVGSYNEQFF.

This clonotype was picked up a small number of times. V and J are TRBV2 and TRBJ1-2, with D maybe TRBD1 (6 bases). V lost 6 bases and J 3 bases, leaving 17 bases between the germline ends. The length of the CDR3 is 15 residues. Looked up from germline, CDR1 is SNHLY and CDR2 is FYNNEI. The CDR3 DNA is TGTGCCAGCAGAAAGGGGGGGACGGCCGACTATGGCTACACCTTC. Its protein product is CASRKGGTADYGYTF.

This clonotype has a handful of counts. The chain combines TRBV4-1 with TRBJ2-7; TRBD1 matches at 7 bases. This CDR3 is 16 amino acids long. V lost 1 base, J lost 5 bases, and 11 bases stayed unmatched. The V gene's germline CDR1 is MGHRA and CDR2 YSYEKL. The CDR3: CASSQVSTGNPNEQYF. CDR3 DNA sequence: TGCGCCAGCAGCCAAGTATCGACAGGGAATCCCAACGAGCAGTACTTC.

V usage is TRBV6-1 and J usage is TRBJ1-2; no clear D. The length of the CDR3 is 16 residues. Between the trimmed V and J ends, which lost 1 base and 5 bases, there was a span of 17 bases. Germline assignment: CDR1 MNHNS and CDR2 SASEGT. The CDR3 spells CASSEEYVRPRYGYTF. The CDR3 DNA follows: TGTGCCAGCAGTGAAGAGTACGTTCGTCCTAGATATGGCTACACCTTC.

The chain joins TRBV5-1 to TRBJ2-7, with a possible D match to TRBD1 (6 bases). The V and J ends lost 0 bases and 2 bases respectively, with 12 bases between them. Germline V gene lookup returns CDR1 SGHRS and CDR2 YFSETQ. The CDR3 totals 15 residues. CDR3 in DNA: TGCGCCAGCAGCTTGGATCCAGGGGAAGCCTACGAGCAGTACTTC. It is translated as CASSLDPGEAYEQYF. Based on the CDR3 plus reference TRBV5-1 and TRBJ2-7, the full variable domain is KAGVTQTPRYLIKTRGQQVTLSCSPISGHRSVSWYQQTPGQGLQFLFEYFSETQRNKGNFPGRFSGRQFSNSRSEMNVSTLELGDSALYLCASSLDPGEAYEQYFGPGTRLTVT.

V is TRBV7-2 and J is TRBJ1-4; TRBD1 aligns across 9 bases. The germline V gene has CDR1 SGHTA and CDR2 FQGNSA. The V gene end was trimmed by 5 bases and the J gene end by 11 bases; junction bases not matched to a gene: 9. The CDR3 totals 14 residues. The CDR3 DNA is TGTGCCAGCAGCCTACAGGGGGCGAGGGGCAAACTGTTTTTT. Protein product: CASSLQGARGKLFF.

This clonotype was counted ten times or more. The chain employs TRBV4-3 and TRBJ1-3; tentatively, D is TRBD1 (5 bases). The CDR3 is 17 amino acids. In germline, CDR1 is LGHNA, CDR2 YSLEER. V lost 0 bases and J lost 3, with 15 bases in between. The CDR3 sequence: CASSQDTRQLFGNTIYF. Written as DNA, the CDR3 is TGCGCCAGCAGCCAAGACACCCGACAGTTATTTGGAAACACCATATATTTT.

The chain combines TRBV5-1 with TRBJ1-1, with TRBD1 identical over 9 bases. The J segment lost 6 bases and the V segment lost 3 bases, leaving 6 bases of the junction unmatched. CDR3 length: 14 amino acids. In germline, CDR1 is SGHRS, CDR2 YFSETQ. CDR3 region: CASSSDRGFAEAFF. For the CDR3, the DNA is TGCGCCAGCAGCTCGGACAGGGGTTTCGCTGAAGCTTTCTTT.

V gene TRBV9 combines with J gene TRBJ2-1, with D possibly matching TRBD1 (6 bases). Trimming shortened V by 4 bases and J by 16 bases, and 24 bases separated the two germline ends. CDR3 size: 14 residues. Per the germline V gene, CDR1 is SGDLS and CDR2 is YYNGEE. The chain's CDR3 is CASSPAAHGTSPFF. CDR3 coding DNA: TGTGCCAGCAGCCCAGCGGCCCACGGGACATCCCCTTTCTTC.

The chain couples TRBV9 to TRBJ2-5, with TRBD2 matching over 7 bases. V lost 5 bases to trimming and J lost 8 bases; unmatched junction nucleotides: 12. Germline CDR1 is SGDLS and CDR2 is YYNGEE. CDR3 length equals 14 residues. The chain's CDR3 is CASSGMGLQGTQYF. In nucleotides, the CDR3 is TGTGCCAGCAGTGGGATGGGACTACAAGGAACCCAGTACTTC.